This T cell receptor beta chain was identified in a study of CD8+ T cells in alopecia areata. cDNA reverse transcribed from extracted RNA served as the sequencing template. TCRdb keeps only in-frame clones here, not all; method: immunoSEQ multiplex PCR. Of around 130,000 clones in the sample, 50% to 60% were seen once. Trimming removed 3 bases at V and 4 bases at J, with 10 bases between. The CDR3 has 14 residues. Germline loops: CDR1 LNHDA, CDR2 SQIVND (reference sequence). V usage is TRBV19 and J usage is TRBJ1-5; a possible D gene is TRBD1 (6 bases). The input for sequencing was CD4+ T cells sorted from blood, taken at week 0. This clonotype was sampled from a human donor with alopecia areata. The CDR3 nucleotides are TGTGCCAGTAGTATCAGGGGCGGGAATCAGCCCCAGCATTTT. Amino acids: CASSIRGGNQPQHF.